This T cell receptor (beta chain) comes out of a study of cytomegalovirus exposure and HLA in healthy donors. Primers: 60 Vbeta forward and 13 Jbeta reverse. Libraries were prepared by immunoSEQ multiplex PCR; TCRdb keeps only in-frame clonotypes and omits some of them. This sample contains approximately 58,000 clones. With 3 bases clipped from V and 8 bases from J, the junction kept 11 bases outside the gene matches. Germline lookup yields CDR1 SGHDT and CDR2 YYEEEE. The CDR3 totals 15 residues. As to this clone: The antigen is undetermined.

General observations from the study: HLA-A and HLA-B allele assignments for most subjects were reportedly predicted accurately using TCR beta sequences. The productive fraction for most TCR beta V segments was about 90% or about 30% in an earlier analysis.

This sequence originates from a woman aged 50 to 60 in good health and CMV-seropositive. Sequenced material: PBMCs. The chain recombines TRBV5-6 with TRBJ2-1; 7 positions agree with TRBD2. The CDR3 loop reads CASSWGGGIIDEQFF. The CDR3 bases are TGTGCCAGCAGCTGGGGCGGGGGAATAATCGATGAGCAGTTCTTC.